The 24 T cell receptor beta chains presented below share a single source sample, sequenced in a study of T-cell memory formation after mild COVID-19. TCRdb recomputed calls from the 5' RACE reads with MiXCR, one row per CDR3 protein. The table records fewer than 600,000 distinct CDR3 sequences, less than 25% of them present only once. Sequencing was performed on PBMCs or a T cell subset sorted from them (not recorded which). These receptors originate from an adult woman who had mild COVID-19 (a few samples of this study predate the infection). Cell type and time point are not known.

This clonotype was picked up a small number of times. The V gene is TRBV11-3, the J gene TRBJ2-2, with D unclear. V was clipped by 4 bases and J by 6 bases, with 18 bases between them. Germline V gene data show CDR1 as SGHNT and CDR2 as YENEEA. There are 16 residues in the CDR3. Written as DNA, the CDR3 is TGTGCCAGCAGCTCTCTCTTAGGTCGGAGCGCCGGGGAGCTGTTTTTT. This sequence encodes CASSSLLGRSAGELFF.

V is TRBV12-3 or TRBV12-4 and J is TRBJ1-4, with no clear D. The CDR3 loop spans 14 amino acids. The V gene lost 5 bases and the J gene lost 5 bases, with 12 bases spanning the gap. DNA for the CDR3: TGTGCCAGCAGTAATCCCTGGGCCAATGAAAAACTGTTTTTT. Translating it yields CASSNPWANEKLFF.

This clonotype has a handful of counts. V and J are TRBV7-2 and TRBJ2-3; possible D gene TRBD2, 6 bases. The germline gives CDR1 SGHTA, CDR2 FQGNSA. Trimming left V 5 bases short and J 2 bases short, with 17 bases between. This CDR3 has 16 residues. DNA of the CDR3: TGTGCCAGCAGCCCCCTACTAGCAAGTATCACAGATACGCAGTATTTT. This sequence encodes CASSPLLASITDTQYF.

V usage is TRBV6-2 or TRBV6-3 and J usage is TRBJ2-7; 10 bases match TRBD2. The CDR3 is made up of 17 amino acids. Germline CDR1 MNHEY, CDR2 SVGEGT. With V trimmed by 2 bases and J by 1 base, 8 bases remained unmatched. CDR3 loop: CASSYPQASGSSYEQYF. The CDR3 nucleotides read TGTGCCAGCAGTTACCCCCAGGCTAGCGGGAGTTCCTACGAGCAGTACTTC.

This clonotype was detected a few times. CDR3 nucleotide sequence: TGCAGTGCCCCGGGACTACCCACAGATACGCAGTATTTT. It codes for CSAPGLPTDTQYF. This rearrangement joins TRBV20-1 to TRBJ2-3; 7 positions match TRBD2. The CDR3 is 13 residues long. Germline V gene data show CDR1 as DFQATT and CDR2 as SNEGSKA (reference sequence). V trimming: 6 bases; J trimming: 2 bases; junction bases outside the gene matches: 5.

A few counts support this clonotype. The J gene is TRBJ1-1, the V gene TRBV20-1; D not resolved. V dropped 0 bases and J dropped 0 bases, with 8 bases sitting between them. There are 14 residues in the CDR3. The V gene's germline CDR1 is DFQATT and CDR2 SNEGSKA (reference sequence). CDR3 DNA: TGCAGTGCTAGAGAAGGGAGGGTGAACACTGAAGCTTTCTTT. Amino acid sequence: CSAREGRVNTEAFF.

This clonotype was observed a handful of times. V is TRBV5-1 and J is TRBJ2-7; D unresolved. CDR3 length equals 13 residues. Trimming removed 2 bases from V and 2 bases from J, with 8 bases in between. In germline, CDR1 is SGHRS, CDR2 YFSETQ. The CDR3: CASSFGLTYEQYF. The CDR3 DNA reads TGCGCCAGCAGCTTTGGCCTAACCTACGAGCAGTACTTC.

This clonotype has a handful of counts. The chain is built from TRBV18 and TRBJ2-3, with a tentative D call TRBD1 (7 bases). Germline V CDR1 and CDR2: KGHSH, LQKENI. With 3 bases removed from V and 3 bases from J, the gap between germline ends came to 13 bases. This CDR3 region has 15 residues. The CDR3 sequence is CASSPPQGRTDTQYF. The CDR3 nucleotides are TGTGCCAGCTCACCCCCACAGGGGAGGACAGATACGCAGTATTTT.

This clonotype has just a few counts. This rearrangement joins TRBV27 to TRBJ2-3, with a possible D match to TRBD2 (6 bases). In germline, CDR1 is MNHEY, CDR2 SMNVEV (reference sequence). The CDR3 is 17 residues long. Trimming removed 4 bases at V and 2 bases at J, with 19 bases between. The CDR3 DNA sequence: TGTGCCAGCAGTTGGGAACCCTTGCGGGATTTCACAGATACGCAGTATTTT. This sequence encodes CASSWEPLRDFTDTQYF.

The CDR3 DNA sequence: TGTGCCAGCAGTTTAGCCGCTCCCGCCACTAGCGTGAAGTACTTC. This gives the protein CASSLAAPATSVKYF. This rearrangement joins TRBV12-3 or TRBV12-4 to TRBJ2-5; 7 nucleotides agree with TRBD2. The CDR3 length is 15 residues. V shed 0 bases, J shed 12 bases, and the junction held 13 bases outside the gene matches.

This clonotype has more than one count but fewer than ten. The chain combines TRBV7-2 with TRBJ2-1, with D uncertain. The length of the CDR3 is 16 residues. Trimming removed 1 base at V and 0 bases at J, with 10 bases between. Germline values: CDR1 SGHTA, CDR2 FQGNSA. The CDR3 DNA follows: TGTGCCAGCAGCTTAGATTTGGCTAGCTCCTACAATGAGCAGTTCTTC. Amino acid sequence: CASSLDLASSYNEQFF. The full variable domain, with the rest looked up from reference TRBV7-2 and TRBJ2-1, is GAGVSQSPSNKVTEKGKDVELRCDPISGHTALYWYRQSLGQGLEFLIYFQGNSAPDKSGLPSDRFSAERTGGSVSTLTIQRTQQEDSAVYLCASSLDLASSYNEQFFGPGTRLTVL.

The DNA of the CDR3 is TGTGCCAGTAGTACTGGGACAGTCCGAGCCTACGAGCAGTACTTC. As protein: CASSTGTVRAYEQYF. The rearrangement uses TRBV19 and TRBJ2-7, with 7 bases matching TRBD1. The trim removed 4 bases at V and 2 bases at J, leaving 8 bases unmatched. The CDR3 extends over 15 amino acids. Germline assignment: CDR1 LNHDA and CDR2 SQIVND (reference sequence).

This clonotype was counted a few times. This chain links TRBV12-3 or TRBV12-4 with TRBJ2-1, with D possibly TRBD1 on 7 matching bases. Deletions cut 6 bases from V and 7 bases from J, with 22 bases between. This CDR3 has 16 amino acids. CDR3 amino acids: CASSLAHSGGGNEQFF. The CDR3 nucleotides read TGTGCCAGCAGCCTTGCCCACTCAGGGGGAGGTAATGAGCAGTTCTTC.

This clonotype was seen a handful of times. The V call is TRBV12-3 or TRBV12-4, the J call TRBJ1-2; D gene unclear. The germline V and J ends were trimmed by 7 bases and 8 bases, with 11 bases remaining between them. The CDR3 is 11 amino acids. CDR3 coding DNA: TGTGCCAGCACCCGGACCCGCGGCTACACCTTC. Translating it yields CASTRTRGYTF.

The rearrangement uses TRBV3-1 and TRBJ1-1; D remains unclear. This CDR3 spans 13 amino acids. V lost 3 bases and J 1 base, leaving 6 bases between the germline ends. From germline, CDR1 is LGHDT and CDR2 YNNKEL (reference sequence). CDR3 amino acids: CASSHITNTEAFF. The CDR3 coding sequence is TGTGCCAGCAGCCACATAACGAACACTGAAGCTTTCTTT.

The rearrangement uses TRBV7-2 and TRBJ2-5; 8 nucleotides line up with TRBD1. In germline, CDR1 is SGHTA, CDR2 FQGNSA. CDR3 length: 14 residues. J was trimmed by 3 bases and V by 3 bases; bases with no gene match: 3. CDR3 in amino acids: CASSFWTGKETQYF. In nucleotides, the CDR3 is TGTGCCAGCAGCTTTTGGACAGGGAAAGAGACCCAGTACTTC.

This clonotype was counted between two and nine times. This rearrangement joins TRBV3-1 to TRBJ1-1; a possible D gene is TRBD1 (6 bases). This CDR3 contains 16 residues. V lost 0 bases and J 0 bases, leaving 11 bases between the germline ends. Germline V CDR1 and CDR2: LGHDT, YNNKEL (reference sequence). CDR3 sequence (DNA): TGTGCCAGCAGCCAAGAGGGGGCCCTGATGAACACTGAAGCTTTCTTT. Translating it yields CASSQEGALMNTEAFF.

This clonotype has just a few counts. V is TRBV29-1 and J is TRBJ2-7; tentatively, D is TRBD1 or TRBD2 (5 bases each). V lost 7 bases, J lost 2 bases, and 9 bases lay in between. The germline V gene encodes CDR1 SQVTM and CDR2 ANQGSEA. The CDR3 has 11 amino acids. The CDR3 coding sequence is TGCAGCGGAGGGGTGCCCTACGAGCAGTACTTC. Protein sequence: CSGGVPYEQYF.

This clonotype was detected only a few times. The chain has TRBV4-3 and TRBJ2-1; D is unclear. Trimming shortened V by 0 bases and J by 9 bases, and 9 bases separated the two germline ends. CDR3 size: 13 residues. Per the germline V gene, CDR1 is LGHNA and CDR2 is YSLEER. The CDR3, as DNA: TGCGCCAGCAGCCAAGAACTGTACGGTGAGCAGTTCTTC. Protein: CASSQELYGEQFF.

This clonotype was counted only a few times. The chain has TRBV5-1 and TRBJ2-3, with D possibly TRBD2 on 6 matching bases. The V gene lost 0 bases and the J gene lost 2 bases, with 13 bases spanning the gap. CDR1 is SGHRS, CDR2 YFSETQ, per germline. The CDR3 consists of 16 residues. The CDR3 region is CASSLDIADYTDTQYF. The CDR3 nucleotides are TGCGCCAGCAGCTTGGATATAGCGGACTACACAGATACGCAGTATTTT.

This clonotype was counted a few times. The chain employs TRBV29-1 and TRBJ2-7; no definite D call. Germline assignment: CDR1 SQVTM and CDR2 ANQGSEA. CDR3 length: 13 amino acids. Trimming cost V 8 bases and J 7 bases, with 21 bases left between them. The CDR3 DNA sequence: TGCAGCATCAGACTCGTCTCGGCTTTGGAGCAGTACTTC. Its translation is CSIRLVSALEQYF.

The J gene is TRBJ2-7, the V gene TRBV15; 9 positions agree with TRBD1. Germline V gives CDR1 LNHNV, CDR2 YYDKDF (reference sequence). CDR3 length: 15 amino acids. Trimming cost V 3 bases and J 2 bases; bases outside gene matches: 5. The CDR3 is CATSSGTGIPYEQYF. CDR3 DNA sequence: TGTGCCACCAGCAGTGGGACAGGGATACCCTACGAGCAGTACTTC.

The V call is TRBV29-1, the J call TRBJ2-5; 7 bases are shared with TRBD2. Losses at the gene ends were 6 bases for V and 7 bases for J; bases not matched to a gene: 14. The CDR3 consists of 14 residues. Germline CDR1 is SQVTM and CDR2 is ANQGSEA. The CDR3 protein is CSVDPESGRGTQYF. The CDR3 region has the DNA TGCAGCGTCGACCCAGAGTCTGGGAGGGGGACCCAGTACTTC.

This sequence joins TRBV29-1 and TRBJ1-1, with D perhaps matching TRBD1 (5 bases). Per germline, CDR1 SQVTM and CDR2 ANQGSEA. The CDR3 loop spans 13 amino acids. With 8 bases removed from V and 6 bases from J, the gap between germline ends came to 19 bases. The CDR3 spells CSSLGTSVSEAFF. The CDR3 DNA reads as TGCAGCTCTCTGGGGACTTCAGTATCTGAAGCTTTCTTT.